The 21 T cell receptor beta chains below all came from one sample that was sequenced in a study of cytomegalovirus exposure and HLA in healthy donors. In the PCR, 60 Vbeta and 13 Jbeta primers were used. Clones were read by immunoSEQ multiplex PCR, and TCRdb kept only the in-frame ones, dropping some. The table lists about 130,000 clones, 77% of them singletons. The sample consisted of PBMCs. The receptors stem from a middle-aged woman in good health and CMV-seronegative.

The chain employs TRBV7-8 and TRBJ1-2; a weak D match, TRBD1 (6 bases). The CDR3 loop spans 14 amino acids. Trimming removed 4 bases at V and 2 bases at J, with 11 bases between. Germline assignment: CDR1 SGHVS and CDR2 FQNEAQ. CDR3 region: CASSSLQGNYGYTF. The CDR3 DNA reads as TGTGCCAGCAGCTCTCTACAGGGAAACTATGGCTACACCTTC. Full variable domain (rest looked up from reference TRBV7-8 and TRBJ1-2): GAGVSQSPRYKVAKRGQDVALRCDPISGHVSLFWYQQALGQGPEFLTYFQNEAQLDKSGLPSDRFFAERPEGSVSTLKIQRTQQEDSAVYLCASSSLQGNYGYTFGSGTRLTVV.

This chain links TRBV6-5 with TRBJ1-2; 8 nucleotides match TRBD1. The CDR3 runs to 13 residues. CDR1 and CDR2 from the germline V gene are MNHEY and SVGAGI. V lost 5 bases and J lost 8; bases outside the gene matches: 7. In nucleotides, the CDR3 is TGTGCCAGCAGTCTTGGACAGGGCGTGGGCTACACCTTC. Encoded protein: CASSLGQGVGYTF.

The CDR3 DNA sequence: TGCGCCAGCAGCCCTGAAACGGGGAGGACTGAAGCTTTCTTT. It translates to CASSPETGRTEAFF. V gene TRBV5-1 combines with J gene TRBJ1-1; the D is unclear. CDR1 and CDR2 from the germline V gene are SGHRS and YFSETQ. V lost 4 bases, J lost 5 bases, and 15 bases lay in between. The CDR3 length is 14 residues.

The chain couples TRBV4-2 to TRBJ1-2, with D perhaps matching TRBD1 (5 bases). This CDR3 spans 18 amino acids. CDR1 and CDR2 from the germline V gene are LGHNA and YNFKEQ. V was pared by 4 bases and J by 2 bases, with 23 bases between. CDR3 residues: CASSPQSALRQGNYGYTF. In nucleotides, the CDR3 is TGTGCCAGCAGCCCTCAAAGTGCTTTAAGGCAGGGAAACTATGGCTACACCTTC.

The chain joins TRBV4-1 to TRBJ2-7, with a tentative D call TRBD2 (6 bases). This CDR3 has 15 amino acids. Germline V gene data show CDR1 as MGHRA and CDR2 as YSYEKL. V lost 0 bases, J lost 0 bases, and 9 bases lay in between. CDR3 in amino acids: CASSQETSFSYEQYF. CDR3 coding DNA: TGCGCCAGCAGCCAAGAGACTAGTTTCTCCTACGAGCAGTACTTC.

The chain carries TRBV10-3 and TRBJ2-7; 8 nucleotides agree with TRBD2. Germline V gene data show CDR1 as ENHRY and CDR2 as SYGVKD. CDR3 length equals 14 residues. V lost 6 bases and J lost 3; bases outside the gene matches: 7. CDR3: CAISRAGERYEQYF. As DNA, the CDR3 is TGTGCCATCAGCAGAGCGGGGGAGCGCTACGAGCAGTACTTC.

The chain employs TRBV7-9 and TRBJ1-4; 7 nucleotides line up with TRBD1. Germline V lookup: CDR1 SEHNR, CDR2 FQNEAQ (reference sequence). V gave up 4 bases and J gave up 6 bases; unmatched junction bases: 8. The length of the CDR3 is 15 residues. The CDR3 DNA reads as TGTGCCAGCAGCTCGTATGAGGGGGCGGATGAAAAACTGTTTTTT. This codes for CASSSYEGADEKLFF. The variable domain in full, with the rest retrieved from reference TRBV7-9 and TRBJ1-4, is DTGVSQNPRHKITKRGQNVTFRCDPISEHNRLYWYRQTLGQGPEFLTYFQNEAQLEKSRLLSDRFSAERPKGSFSTLEIQRTEQGDSAMYLCASSSYEGADEKLFFGSGTQLSVL.

This sequence joins TRBV7-8 and TRBJ1-2; D is possibly TRBD1 (5 bases). From germline, CDR1 is SGHVS and CDR2 FQNEAQ. The CDR3 extends over 16 amino acids. V was trimmed by 4 bases and J by 0 bases, leaving 15 bases between them. DNA of the CDR3: TGTGCCAGCAGCTCCCATGGGGGGGGTGCTAACTATGGCTACACCTTC. As protein: CASSSHGGGANYGYTF.

Points on this clone: Other DNA sequences of this sample code for an identical CDR3. The V gene is TRBV7-6, the J gene TRBJ2-5; 10 bases line up with TRBD2. Per the germline V gene, CDR1 is SGHVS and CDR2 is FNYEAQ. The V and J ends lost 1 base and 2 bases, in that order; junction bases with no gene match: 4. The CDR3 has 16 amino acids. The CDR3 here is CASSLGLAGVQETQYF. In nucleotides, the CDR3 is TGTGCCAGCAGCTTAGGGCTAGCGGGGGTTCAAGAGACCCAGTACTTC.

This rearrangement joins TRBV28 to TRBJ2-7; no clear D gene. The CDR3 sequence is 11 residues long. Trimming removed 7 bases from V and 3 bases from J, with 7 bases in between. Per germline, CDR1 MDHEN and CDR2 SYDVKM. This CDR3 reads CASTSSYEQYF. In nucleotides, the CDR3 is TGTGCCAGCACCTCCAGCTACGAGCAGTACTTC.

The V call is TRBV5-1, the J call TRBJ1-3; D perhaps matches TRBD1 (6 bases). CDR1 and CDR2 (germline): SGHRS, YFSETQ. The length of the CDR3 is 15 residues. With 3 bases removed from V and 2 bases from J, the gap between germline ends came to 12 bases. The DNA of the CDR3 is TGCGCCAGCAGCTCCTTCGGGACACCTGGAAACACCATATATTTT. Its protein is CASSSFGTPGNTIYF.

The chain has TRBV6-1 and TRBJ1-2; 7 bases line up with TRBD1. After removal of 3 bases from V and 2 bases from J, the junction contained 12 bases not matched to a gene. Germline V gene data show CDR1 as MNHNS and CDR2 as SASEGT. This CDR3 has 17 residues. The CDR3 DNA follows: TGTGCCAGCAGTGATAAAATCCAGGGGACAGCCAACTATGGCTACACCTTC. Its translation: CASSDKIQGTANYGYTF.

This clone was counted a few times. V usage is TRBV13 and J usage is TRBJ2-7; maybe TRBD1 (6 bases). Germline V gives CDR1 PRHDT, CDR2 FYEKMQ (reference sequence). The ends were cut back, 4 bases at V and 0 bases at J, with 10 bases in the middle. This CDR3 spans 14 amino acids. CDR3 protein: CASSSRTVSYEQYF. In DNA form, the CDR3 reads TGTGCCAGCAGCTCCCGGACAGTCTCCTACGAGCAGTACTTC. Looking up the rest from reference TRBV13 and TRBJ2-7 gives the full variable domain: AAGVIQSPRHLIKEKRETATLKCYPIPRHDTVYWYQQGPGQDPQFLISFYEKMQSDKGSIPDRFSAQQFSDYHSELNMSSLELGDSALYFCASSSRTVSYEQYFGPGTRLTVT.

This clone has only a few counts. V usage is TRBV19 and J usage is TRBJ2-2, with TRBD1 matching over 9 bases. The germline CDR1 and CDR2 sequences are LNHDA and SQIVND (reference sequence). The CDR3 is 16 residues long. V lost 3 bases to trimming and J lost 1 base; unmatched junction nucleotides: 3. The DNA for the CDR3 is TGTGCCAGTAGTATCCCGACAGGGGGGAACACCGGGGAGCTGTTTTTT. This sequence encodes CASSIPTGGNTGELFF.

The gene calls are TRBV5-1 and TRBJ1-6, with D possibly being TRBD1 (5 bases). The CDR3 covers 16 residues. The germline V gene has CDR1 SGHRS and CDR2 YFSETQ. V shed 5 bases and J shed 0 bases, with 12 bases lying between them. Here the CDR3 DNA reads TGCGCCAGCAGTCCACAGGCCTACTCCTATAATTCACCCCTCCACTTT. It is translated as CASSPQAYSYNSPLHF.

The CDR3 DNA reads as TGTGCCAGCAGTCCAGGACAGGATCAGCCCCAGCATTTT. Its translation is CASSPGQDQPQHF. The chain joins TRBV2 to TRBJ1-5; 7 bases agree with TRBD1. The junction had 3 bases not matched to a gene; V was cut back by 5 bases and J by 5 bases. CDR3 size: 13 residues. CDR1 SNHLY and CDR2 FYNNEI come from the germline V gene.

The CDR3 protein is CASMRGGENEQFF. The CDR3 region has the DNA TGTGCCAGCATGCGGGGGGGCGAAAATGAGCAGTTCTTC. The J gene is TRBJ2-1, the V gene TRBV7-2, with 9 bases that match TRBD2. The CDR3 totals 13 residues. Germline CDR1 reads SGHTA; CDR2 reads FQGNSA. The V and J ends lost 7 bases and 7 bases, in that order; junction bases with no gene match: 5.

CDR3 sequence reads: CASSPLLGDRGPNYGYTF. In DNA form, the CDR3 reads TGTGCCAGCTCACCACTCCTGGGGGACAGGGGACCTAACTATGGCTACACCTTC. V gene TRBV18 combines with J gene TRBJ1-2, with TRBD1 matching over 10 bases. Looked up from germline, CDR1 is KGHSH and CDR2 is LQKENI. This CDR3 region has 18 residues. Trimming took 1 base from V and 0 from J; bases not matched to a gene: 8. The entire variable domain, with the rest obtained from reference TRBV18 and TRBJ1-2, is as follows: NAGVMQNPRHLVRRRGQEARLRCSPMKGHSHVYWYRQLPEEGLKFMVYLQKENIIDESGMPKERFSAEFPKEGPSILRIQQVVRGDSAAYFCASSPLLGDRGPNYGYTFGSGTRLTVV.

The J gene is TRBJ2-1, the V gene TRBV6-5, with 8 bases identical to TRBD1. The junction had 7 bases not matched to a gene; V was cut back by 0 bases and J by 6 bases. The germline CDR1 and CDR2 sequences are MNHEY and SVGAGI. The length of the CDR3 is 16 residues. CDR3 protein: CASSYSRGQGSNEQFF. In nucleotides, the CDR3 is TGTGCCAGCAGTTACTCGAGAGGACAGGGTAGCAATGAGCAGTTCTTC.

In regard to this clone: At the DNA level, this CDR3 is encoded by other sequences in the same sample as well. The chain has TRBV5-4 and TRBJ1-2; D not certain. The CDR3 spans 13 residues. The germline gives CDR1 SGHNT, CDR2 YYREEE (reference sequence). The germline V and J ends were trimmed by 0 bases and 0 bases, with 3 bases remaining between them. The DNA for the CDR3 is TGTGCCAGCAGCTTGGACTCTAACTATGGCTACACCTTC. Its protein is CASSLDSNYGYTF.

This chain uses TRBV30 with TRBJ1-1, with 7 bases fitting TRBD1. Trimming at V came to 4 bases and at J to 5 bases, leaving 4 bases not matched to a gene. The CDR3 contains 12 residues. CDR1 is GTSNPN and CDR2 is SVGIG in the germline V gene (reference sequence). Here the CDR3 reads CAWKRGQTEAFF. The CDR3 nucleotides read TGTGCCTGGAAAAGGGGGCAGACTGAAGCTTTCTTT.